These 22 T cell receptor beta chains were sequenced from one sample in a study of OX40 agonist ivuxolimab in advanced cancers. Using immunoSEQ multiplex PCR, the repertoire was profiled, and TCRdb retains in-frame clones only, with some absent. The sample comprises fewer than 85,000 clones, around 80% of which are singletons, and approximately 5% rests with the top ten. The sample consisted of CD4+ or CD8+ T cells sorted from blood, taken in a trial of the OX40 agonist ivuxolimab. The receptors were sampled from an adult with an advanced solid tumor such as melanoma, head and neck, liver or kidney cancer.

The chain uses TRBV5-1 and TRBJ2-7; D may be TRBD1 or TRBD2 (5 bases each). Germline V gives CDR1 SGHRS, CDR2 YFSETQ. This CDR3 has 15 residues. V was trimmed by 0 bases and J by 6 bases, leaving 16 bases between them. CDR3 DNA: TGCGCCAGCAGCTTGGGGGACCAGACTTCGAGCGAGCAGTACTTC. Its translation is CASSLGDQTSSEQYF.

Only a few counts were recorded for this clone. The CDR3 loop is CASSATGGKHGYTF. In DNA, the CDR3 is TGTGCCAGCAGTGCCACAGGGGGTAAGCATGGCTACACCTTC. The chain is built from TRBV6-6 and TRBJ1-2, with 8 bases lining up with TRBD1. Germline-derived CDR1 and CDR2 are MNHNY and SVGAGI (reference sequence). With 5 bases clipped from V and 6 bases from J, the junction kept 8 bases outside the gene matches. The CDR3 is 14 amino acids.

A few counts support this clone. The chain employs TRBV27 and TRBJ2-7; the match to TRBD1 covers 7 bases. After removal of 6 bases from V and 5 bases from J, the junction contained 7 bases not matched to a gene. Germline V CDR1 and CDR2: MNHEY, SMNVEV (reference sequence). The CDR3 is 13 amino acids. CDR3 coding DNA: TGTGCCAGCAGGCGACAGGGTGGCCACGAGCAGTACTTC. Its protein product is CASRRQGGHEQYF.

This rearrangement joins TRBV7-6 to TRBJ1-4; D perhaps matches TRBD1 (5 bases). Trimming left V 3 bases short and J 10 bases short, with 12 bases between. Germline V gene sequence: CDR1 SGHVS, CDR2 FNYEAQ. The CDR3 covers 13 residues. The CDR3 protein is CASSFDSRGKLFF. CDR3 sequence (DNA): TGTGCCAGCAGCTTTGATAGTAGGGGAAAACTGTTTTTT. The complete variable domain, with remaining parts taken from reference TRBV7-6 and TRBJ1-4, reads GAGVSQSPRYKVTKRGQDVALRCDPISGHVSLYWYRQALGQGPEFLTYFNYEAQQDKSGLPNDRFSAERPEGSISTLTIQRTEQRDSAMYRCASSFDSRGKLFFGSGTQLSVL.

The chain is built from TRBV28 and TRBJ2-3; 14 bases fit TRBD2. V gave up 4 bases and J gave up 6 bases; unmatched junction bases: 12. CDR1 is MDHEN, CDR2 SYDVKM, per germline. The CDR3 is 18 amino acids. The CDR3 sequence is CASSSPGGLAGEWDTQYF. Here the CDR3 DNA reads TGTGCCAGCAGTTCCCCCGGGGGACTAGCGGGGGAGTGGGATACGCAGTATTTT.

CDR3 coding DNA: TGCGCCAGCAGCCAAGACTGGTTCGCAGGGGGCTCCACCGGGGAGCTGTTTTTT. It codes for CASSQDWFAGGSTGELFF. This chain connects TRBV4-3 to TRBJ2-2; TRBD1 agrees at 8 bases. Germline CDR1 reads LGHNA; CDR2 reads YSLEER. The CDR3 contains 18 residues. V shed 0 bases, J shed 4 bases, and the junction held 10 bases outside the gene matches.

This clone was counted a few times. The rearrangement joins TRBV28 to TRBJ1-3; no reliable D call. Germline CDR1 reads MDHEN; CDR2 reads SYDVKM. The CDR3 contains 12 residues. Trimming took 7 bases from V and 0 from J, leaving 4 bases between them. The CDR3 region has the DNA TGTGCCAGCAAGGACTCTGGAAACACCATATATTTT. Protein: CASKDSGNTIYF.

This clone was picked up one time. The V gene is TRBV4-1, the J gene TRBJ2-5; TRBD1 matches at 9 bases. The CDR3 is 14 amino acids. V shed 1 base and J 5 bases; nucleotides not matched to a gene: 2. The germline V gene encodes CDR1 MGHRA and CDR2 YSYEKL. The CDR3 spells CASSQGQGVETQYF. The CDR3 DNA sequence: TGCGCCAGCAGCCAAGGACAGGGGGTTGAGACCCAGTACTTC.

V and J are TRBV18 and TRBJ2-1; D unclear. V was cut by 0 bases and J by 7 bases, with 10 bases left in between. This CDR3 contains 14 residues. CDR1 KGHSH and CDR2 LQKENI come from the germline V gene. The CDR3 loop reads CASSPPTRLNEQFF. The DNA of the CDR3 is TGTGCCAGCTCACCACCGACTCGACTGAATGAGCAGTTCTTC.

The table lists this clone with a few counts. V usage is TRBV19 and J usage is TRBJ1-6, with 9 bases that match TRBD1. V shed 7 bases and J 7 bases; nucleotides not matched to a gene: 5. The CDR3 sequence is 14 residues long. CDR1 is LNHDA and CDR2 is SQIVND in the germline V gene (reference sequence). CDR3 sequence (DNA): TGTGCCAGTACCCCGGGACAGGGAAATTCACCCCTCCACTTT. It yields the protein CASTPGQGNSPLHF.

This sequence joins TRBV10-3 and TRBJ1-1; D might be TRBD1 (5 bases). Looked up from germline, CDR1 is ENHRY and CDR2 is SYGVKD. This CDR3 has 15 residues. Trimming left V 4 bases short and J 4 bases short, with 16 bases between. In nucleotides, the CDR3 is TGTGCCATCAGTGTCGCGGACATTTCGGGCACTGAAGCTTTCTTT. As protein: CAISVADISGTEAFF.

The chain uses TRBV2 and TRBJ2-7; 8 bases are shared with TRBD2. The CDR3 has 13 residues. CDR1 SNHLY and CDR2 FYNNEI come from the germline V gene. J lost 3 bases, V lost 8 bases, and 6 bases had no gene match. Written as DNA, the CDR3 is TGTGCCAGCTGTAGCGGGATAAGCTACGAGCAGTACTTC. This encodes CASCSGISYEQYF.

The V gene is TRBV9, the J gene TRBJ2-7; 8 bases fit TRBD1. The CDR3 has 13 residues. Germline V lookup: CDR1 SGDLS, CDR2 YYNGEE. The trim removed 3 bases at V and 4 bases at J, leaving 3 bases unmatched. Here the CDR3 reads CASSDGQGYEQYF. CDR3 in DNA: TGTGCCAGCAGCGATGGACAGGGTTACGAGCAGTACTTC.

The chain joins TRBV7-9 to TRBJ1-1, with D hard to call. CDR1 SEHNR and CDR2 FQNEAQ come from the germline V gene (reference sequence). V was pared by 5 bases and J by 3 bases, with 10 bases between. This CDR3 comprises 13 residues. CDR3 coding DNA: TGTGCCAGCAGCCTCCGAGATGACACTGAAGCTTTCTTT. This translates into CASSLRDDTEAFF.

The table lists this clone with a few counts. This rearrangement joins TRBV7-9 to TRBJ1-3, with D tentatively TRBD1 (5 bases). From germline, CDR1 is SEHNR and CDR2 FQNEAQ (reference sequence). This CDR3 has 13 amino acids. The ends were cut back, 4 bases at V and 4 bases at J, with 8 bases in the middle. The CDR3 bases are TGTGCCAGCAGCTCCCGACAGGGAAACACCATATATTTT. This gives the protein CASSSRQGNTIYF.

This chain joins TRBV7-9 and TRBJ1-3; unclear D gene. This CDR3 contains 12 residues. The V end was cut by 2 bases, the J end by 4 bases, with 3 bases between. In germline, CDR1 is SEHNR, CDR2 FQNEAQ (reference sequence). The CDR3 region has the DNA TGTGCCAGCAGCTTACAGGGAAACACCATATATTTT. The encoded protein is CASSLQGNTIYF.

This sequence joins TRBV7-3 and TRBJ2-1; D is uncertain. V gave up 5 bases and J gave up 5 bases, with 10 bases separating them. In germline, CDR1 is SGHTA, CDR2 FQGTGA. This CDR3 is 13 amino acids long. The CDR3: CASSDALNNEQFF. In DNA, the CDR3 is TGTGCCAGCAGCGACGCCCTTAACAATGAGCAGTTCTTC.

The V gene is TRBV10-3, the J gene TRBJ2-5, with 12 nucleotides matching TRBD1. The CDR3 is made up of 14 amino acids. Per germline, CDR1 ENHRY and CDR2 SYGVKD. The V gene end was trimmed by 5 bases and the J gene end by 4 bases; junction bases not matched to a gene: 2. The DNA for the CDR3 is TGTGCCATCAGTCCGGGACAGGGGGCAGAGACCCAGTACTTC. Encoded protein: CAISPGQGAETQYF.

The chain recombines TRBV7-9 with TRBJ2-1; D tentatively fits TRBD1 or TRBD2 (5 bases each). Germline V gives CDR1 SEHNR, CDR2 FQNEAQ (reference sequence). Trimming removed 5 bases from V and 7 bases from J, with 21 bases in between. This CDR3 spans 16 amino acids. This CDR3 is CASSNTKGFGGNEQFF. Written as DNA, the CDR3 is TGTGCCAGCAGCAACACGAAAGGTTTTGGGGGAAATGAGCAGTTCTTC.

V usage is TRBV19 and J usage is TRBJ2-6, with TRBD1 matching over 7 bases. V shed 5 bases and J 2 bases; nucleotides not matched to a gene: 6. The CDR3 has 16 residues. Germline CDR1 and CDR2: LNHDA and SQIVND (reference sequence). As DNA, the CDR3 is TGTGCCAGTAGTCCAGAAGACAGGGCTGGGGCCAACGTCCTGACTTTC. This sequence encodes CASSPEDRAGANVLTF.

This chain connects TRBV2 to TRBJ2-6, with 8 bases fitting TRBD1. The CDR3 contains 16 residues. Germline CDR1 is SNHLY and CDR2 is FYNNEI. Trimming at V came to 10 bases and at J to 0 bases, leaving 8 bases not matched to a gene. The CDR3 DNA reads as TGTGCCACCTCAGGACAGGGAAACTCTGGGGCCAACGTCCTGACTTTC. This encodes CATSGQGNSGANVLTF.

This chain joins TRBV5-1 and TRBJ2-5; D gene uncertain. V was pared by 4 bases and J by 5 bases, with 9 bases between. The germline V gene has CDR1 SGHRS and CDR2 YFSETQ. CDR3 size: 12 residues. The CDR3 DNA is TGCGCCAGCAGCCGTACCGGGGAGACCCAGTACTTC. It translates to CASSRTGETQYF.